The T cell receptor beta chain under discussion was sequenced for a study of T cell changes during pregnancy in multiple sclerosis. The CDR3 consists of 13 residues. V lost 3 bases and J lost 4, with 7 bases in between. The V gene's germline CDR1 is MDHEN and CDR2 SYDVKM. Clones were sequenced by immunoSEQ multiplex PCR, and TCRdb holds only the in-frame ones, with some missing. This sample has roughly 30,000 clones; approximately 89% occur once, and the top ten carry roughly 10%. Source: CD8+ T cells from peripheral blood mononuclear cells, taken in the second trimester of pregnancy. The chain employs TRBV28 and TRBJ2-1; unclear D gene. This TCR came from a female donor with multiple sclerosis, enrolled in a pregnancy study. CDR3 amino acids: CASSFTAYNEQFF. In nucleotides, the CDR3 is TGTGCCAGCAGTTTTACTGCGTACAATGAGCAGTTCTTC.